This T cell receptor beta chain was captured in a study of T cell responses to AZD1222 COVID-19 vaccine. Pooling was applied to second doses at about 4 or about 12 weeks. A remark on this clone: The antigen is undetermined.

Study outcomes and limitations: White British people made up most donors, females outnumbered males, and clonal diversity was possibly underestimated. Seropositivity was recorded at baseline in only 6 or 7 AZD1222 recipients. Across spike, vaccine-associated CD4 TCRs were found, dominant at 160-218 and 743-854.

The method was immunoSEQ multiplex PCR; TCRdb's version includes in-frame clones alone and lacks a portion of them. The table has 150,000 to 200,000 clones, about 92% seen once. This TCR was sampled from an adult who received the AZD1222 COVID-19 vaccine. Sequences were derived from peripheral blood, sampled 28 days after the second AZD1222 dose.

The CDR3 DNA reads as TGTGCCAGCAGCTTGGGCCGGGACAGAGCAGCTTTCTTT. Amino acids: CASSLGRDRAAFF. The V call is TRBV7-8, the J call TRBJ1-1; 7 bases line up with TRBD1. Germline values: CDR1 SGHVS, CDR2 FQNEAQ. The CDR3 consists of 13 residues. J was trimmed by 10 bases and V by 3 bases; bases with no gene match: 8.